This TCR beta chain was identified in a study of T cells in tumors after PD-1 blockade (dated by TCRdb to the late 2010s). In terms of the full investigation: Exclusion criteria were prior checkpoint blockade, use of systemic immunosuppressants, or recent radiotherapy or other anti-cancer therapy within 4 weeks. Treatment consisted of either cemiplimab 350 mg every 2 weeks or pembrolizumab 200 mg every 3 weeks. A subset of patients also received ongoing daily vismodegib 150 mg during anti-PD-1 treatment. Peripheral blood samples averaged about 110,000 TCR templates (range 24,679-257,772) and about 40,000 unique clonotypes. The study performed paired single-cell RNA and TCR sequencing on site-matched tumors from BCC or SCC patients before and after anti-PD-1 therapy. To compare clonotypes in blood versus tumor, bulk TCR sequencing was run on 10 to 11 peripheral blood samples drawn from several patients. RECIST version 1.1 was used to assess clinical response. Study-wide findings and limitations: Roughly two fifths of tumor TCR clonotypes were detected in blood, and some novel exhausted tumor clones were observed in pre-treatment blood, which was taken as suggesting peripheral recruitment. Where the novel T cell clones came from was not determined, and possible sources could include lymphoid organs or rare unexpanded clones inside the tumor or in the tumor periphery.

This clone was counted a single time. Which antigen it targets is not known. Base qualities are not recorded, but no much larger clone differs from it by a single base. The immunoSEQ platform was used to carry out deep TCRbeta sequencing. The study's processing was this. For further analysis, only productive rearrangements were exported out of the immunoSEQ Analyzer. Bulk TCRbeta clonotypes were assigned T cell phenotypes by matching to single-cell RNA+TCR-seq clones sharing the same TCRbeta sequence. Using bulk TCR sequencing data, clone enrichment in tumor was calculated by dividing a clone's tumor frequency by the same clone's PBMC frequency. GLIPH was used to sort TCRs into specificity groups, which are clusters of distinct TCRs that likely recognize common antigens through shared CDR3 motifs. In TCRdb, the immuneACCESS table is reduced to in-frame sequences with V and J assigned. These tables do not hold every clone; where another copy was compared, an unresolved V gene accounts for under half, and the others remain unexplained. V, J and clone size are those of that table, while D and trimming were read from the DNA. The sample table records roughly 50,000 clones; 81% of these occur just once. Approximately 4% of the sample lies in the top ten.

Relative to germline, V is 2 bases shorter and J is 2 bases shorter, with 19 bases between their ends. The germline V gene encodes CDR1 SGHRS and CDR2 YFSETQ. The CDR3 measures 18 amino acids from cysteine to phenylalanine. CDR3 DNA is the only sequence kept; it has 54 bases, read in frame from the first base. The time point label for this specimen denotes: before anti-PD-1 therapy. Genomic DNA extracted from tumor biopsies or peripheral blood was used for bulk TCRbeta sequencing, with input ranging from about 600 ng to 6,004 ng. Every patient was a poor candidate for surgical resection and had histologically proven advanced or metastatic basal or squamous cell carcinoma. The basal cell carcinoma cohort comprised roughly twelve patients, of whom about eight had bulk tumor TCR sequencing.

The sequencing used PBMCs, collected before anti-PD-1 treatment. Recombination linked TRBV5-1 to TRBJ2-2, with an unclear D gene assignment. The origin of this receptor is a human donor with basal cell carcinoma. This receptor has the CDR3 CASSLQGQDAENTGELFF. The DNA sequence is TGCGCCAGCAGCTTACAAGGCCAGGACGCCGAAAACACCGGGGAGCTGTTTTTT.